This TCR beta chain was recorded in a study of Ad26.COV2.S vaccination and SARS-CoV-2 variants (dated by TCRdb to the early 2020s). For the study in its entirety: Donors in the vaccine arm were drawn from COV1001, a phase I-IIa trial of Ad26.COV2.S in healthy adults that was multicentre, randomized, double-blind and placebo-controlled. Investigators did not know the trial group allocation while performing experiments and assessing outcomes. Ad26.COV2.S was administered intramuscularly at a dose of 5x10^10 or 1x10^11 viral particles, either as one shot or as two shots given 56 days apart. Participants in the trial were split at random into five groups of five each, receiving low-dose or high-dose Ad26.COV2.S once or twice, or else placebo on both occasions. A total of around 32 samples were included in the TCR-sequenced set, comprising 19 Ad26.COV2.S vaccine recipients, 5 placebo recipients and 8 SARS-CoV-2 convalescent individuals. TCRbeta repertoire sequencing was used to assess the specificity and breadth of SARS-CoV-2-reactive T cell receptors after Ad26.COV2.S vaccination. Paper-wide results and their limitations: Comparable non-spike TCR breadth was observed between vaccine and placebo recipients, consistent with only spike being contained in the vaccine. After vaccination, substantial breadth of spike-specific CD8+ and CD4+ T cell responses was reported. According to the authors, total T cell responses may have been underestimated by the TCR breadth and depth analyses. The study lacked the statistical power to compare responses across vaccine doses or regimens. Compared with placebo recipients, Ad26.COV2.S recipients showed higher spike-specific TCR breadth (P = 0.0014).

In the paper's terms, the treatment or condition label means: over 15 received Ad26.COV2.S at low or high dose, single or two shots; about 5 received placebo; per-sample allocation not given. For vaccine and placebo recipients, the sequenced repertoires came from samples collected on day 63 after the first injection. Between 29 July and 7 August 2020, Cohort 1b enrolled about 27 adults aged 18-55 years at one site in Boston, USA. As a vaccine, Ad26.COV2.S was a replication-incompetent adenovirus type 26 vector that expressed a prefusion-stabilized SARS-CoV-2 spike protein derived from the original Wuhan strain. A remark on this clone: Its antigen remains unidentified. Base quality data are lacking; no much larger clone is found one base away.

In the germline V gene (reference sequence), CDR1 corresponds to WNHNN and CDR2 to SYGVQD. The CDR3 contains 16 residues, cysteine and phenylalanine counted. CDR3 DNA only is kept here, 48 bases in frame from base 1. Trimming at the junction amounts to 4 bases on V and 2 bases on J, and the germline ends lie 18 bases apart. The immunoSEQ Assay was the method used to sequence TCRbeta CDR3 regions. After extraction, genomic DNA underwent amplification by bias-controlled multiplex PCR, followed by high-throughput sequencing. Per the authors' processing: To quantify the absolute abundance of every unique TCRbeta CDR3 region, sequences were collapsed and filtered. T cell fraction was estimated by normalizing TCRbeta template counts to usable DNA, which was measured by amplifying reference genes present in all nucleated cells. Repertoire TCRs were annotated as SARS-CoV-2-specific by exact matching of V gene, CDR3 amino acid sequence and J gene to a known reactive TCR set. MIRA supplied the reference SARS-CoV-2 TCR set, which was filtered for enrichment in COVID-19-positive ImmuneCODE repertoires so that public or cross-reactive TCRs were removed. Using the MIRA antigens, annotated TCRs were further analysed by specific ORF or by position within an ORF. Breadth was defined as the number of annotated unique rearrangements divided by the total number of unique productive rearrangements, and depth was defined as the summed frequency of the annotated unique rearrangements. Two-sided Wilcoxon rank-sum tests were applied when comparing TCR breadth between groups. The table was pulled from immuneACCESS by TCRdb, which kept in-frame rearrangements only. Such tables lose some clones; where checked, under half of the loss comes from unresolved V genes, and the rest has no known cause. V and J calls and clone size come straight from that table; D and trimming were deduced from the DNA. The sample records just over 350,000 clones, about 85% of which are singletons. The ten largest clones represent around 3% of the sample.

The sample was peripheral blood, taken in a trial of Ad26.COV2.S vaccine versus placebo. The receptor chain draws on TRBV10-1 and TRBJ2-7; the D segment could be TRBD1, given 6 matching bases. The TCR comes from a person between 18 and 65 years old who received the Ad26.COV2.S COVID-19 vaccine or a placebo. The nucleotide sequence reads TGCGCCAGCAGTGCCTCCCAGGGGACCATTCCCTACGAGCAGTACTTC. Translated, this gives CASSASQGTIPYEQYF.